Shown below are 8 T cell receptor beta chains from a single sample sequenced in a study of control samples from healthy donors and cancer patients (dated by TCRdb to the early 2020s). Receptor amplification or capture employed the immunoSEQ multiplex PCR assay. TCRdb retrieved this table from immuneACCESS and kept in-frame rearrangements only. Not all clones are present; in checked studies, unresolved V genes account for under half, and no reason is known for the remainder. The sample table records about 73,000 clones; roughly 91% of these occur just once. Around 19% of the sample lies in the top ten. The sample comprised PBMCs. These receptors were collected from a man aged 55 to 70 with lung cancer.

V usage is TRBV30 and J usage is TRBJ2-1; D is unresolved. V was shortened by 0 bases and J by 6 bases, with 12 bases between the two germline ends. Germline lookup yields CDR1 GTSNPN and CDR2 SVGIG (reference sequence). The CDR3 covers 14 residues. For the CDR3, the DNA is TGTGCCTGGAGTGTTAGGAGCCTTGGCAATGAGCAGTTCTTC. It encodes CAWSVRSLGNEQFF.

The rearrangement uses TRBV3-1 (or the pseudogene TRBV3-2) and TRBJ1-1, with D perhaps TRBD1 (5 bases). The CDR3 loop spans 15 amino acids. Per the germline V gene, CDR1 is LGHDT and CDR2 is YNNKEL (reference sequence). Trimming cost V 1 base and J 3 bases, with 12 bases left between them. The CDR3 reads CASSQVRDPDTEAFF. CDR3 nucleotides: TGTGCCAGCAGCCAAGTCAGGGATCCGGACACTGAAGCTTTCTTT.

The rearrangement uses TRBV6-1 and TRBJ1-2, with no clear D. The CDR3 extends over 13 amino acids. V was pared by 6 bases and J by 4 bases, with 12 bases between. Germline CDR1 reads MNHNS; CDR2 reads SASEGT. Here the CDR3 DNA reads TGTGCCAGCAGCCCCGGGATCGCCTATGGCTACACCTTC. It is translated as CASSPGIAYGYTF.

This clone is a singleton in its sample. The chain has TRBV4-2 and TRBJ2-2; D may be TRBD2 (7 bases). The CDR3 runs 17 residues. The V gene's germline CDR1 is LGHNA and CDR2 YNFKEQ. V lost 1 base to trimming and J lost 1 base, with 13 bases between them. This CDR3 is CASSQVRGGLNTGELFF. CDR3 nucleotides: TGTGCCAGCAGCCAAGTGAGGGGGGGGCTGAACACCGGGGAGCTGTTTTTT.

V and J are TRBV29-1 and TRBJ2-3; D could derive from TRBD1 or TRBD2 (5 bases each). Germline loops: CDR1 SQVTM, CDR2 ANQGSEA. The CDR3 spans 16 residues. V dropped 6 bases and J dropped 1 base, with 20 bases sitting between them. CDR3 protein: CSVRPTGTYGTDTQYF. DNA for the CDR3: TGCAGCGTCCGCCCGACGGGGACGTATGGCACAGATACGCAGTATTTT.

The chain couples TRBV5-6 to TRBJ2-7; D ambiguous. Germline-derived CDR1 and CDR2 are SGHDT and YYEEEE. The CDR3 spans 11 residues. The V end lost 4 bases, the J end lost 2 bases, and 4 bases lay between the germline ends. The CDR3 is CASSQTYEQYF. Written as DNA, the CDR3 is TGTGCCAGCAGCCAGACCTACGAGCAGTACTTC.

The chain combines TRBV5-1 with TRBJ2-1; D is ambiguous. Germline V gene sequence: CDR1 SGHRS, CDR2 YFSETQ. This CDR3 region has 11 residues. Trimming removed 0 bases from V and 10 bases from J, with 5 bases in between. DNA of the CDR3: TGCGCCAGCAGCTTGGCACAGGAGCAGTTCTTC. This translates into CASSLAQEQFF.

This chain connects TRBV7-8 to TRBJ1-5, with 7 bases aligning to TRBD1. V lost 5 bases and J lost 3; bases outside the gene matches: 16. Looked up from germline, CDR1 is SGHVS and CDR2 is FQNEAQ. The CDR3 is 18 residues long. The CDR3, as DNA: TGTGCCAGCAGCAAAACAGGGGTCAACAGTCGATACAATCAGCCCCAGCATTTT. Its translation: CASSKTGVNSRYNQPQHF.